One sample yielded the 27 T cell receptor beta chains listed below, sequenced in a study of early stage breast cancer tumors. Produced via immunoSEQ multiplex PCR; TCRdb's table is partial and in-frame only. The table has more than 65,000 clones, more than 70% seen once. The sample comprised blood. Receptors were obtained from a person between 35 and 49 years old with breast cancer.

This rearrangement joins TRBV29-1 to TRBJ2-7, with TRBD2 matching 9 bases. Germline V gives CDR1 SQVTM, CDR2 ANQGSEA. The junction had 3 bases not matched to a gene; V was cut back by 6 bases and J by 3 bases. The CDR3 extends over 12 amino acids. CDR3 in DNA: TGCAGCGTCGGTAGCGGGGGCTACGAGCAGTACTTC. Protein: CSVGSGGYEQYF.

The V gene is TRBV28, the J gene TRBJ1-2; D is possibly TRBD1 (6 bases). This CDR3 has 15 amino acids. Per germline, CDR1 MDHEN and CDR2 SYDVKM. Trimming pared 6 bases from V and 0 bases from J, leaving 14 bases between. CDR3 DNA: TGTGCCAGCAGGCCAGGACAGATAGCTAACTATGGCTACACCTTC. Its translation is CASRPGQIANYGYTF.

The rearrangement links TRBV6-1 to TRBJ2-7; perhaps TRBD1 as D (6 bases). Trimming took 6 bases from V and 2 from J, leaving 14 bases between them. The CDR3 is 14 residues long. CDR1 and CDR2 (germline): MNHNS, SASEGT. CDR3 sequence reads: CASRGYRAPYEQYF. The DNA of the CDR3 is TGTGCCAGCAGGGGATACAGGGCTCCCTACGAGCAGTACTTC.

The chain is built from TRBV29-1 and TRBJ2-7; TRBD2 agrees at 8 bases. The CDR3 consists of 16 residues. V was pared by 1 base and J by 4 bases, with 12 bases of the junction left unmatched. Germline CDR1 SQVTM, CDR2 ANQGSEA. The CDR3 loop reads CSVEGTRGTRGYEQYF. CDR3 DNA: TGCAGCGTTGAAGGAACCCGGGGGACTAGGGGATACGAGCAGTACTTC.

CDR3 residues: CASSPDRGNTEAFF. The CDR3 bases are TGTGCCAGCAGCCCGGACAGGGGAAACACTGAAGCTTTCTTT. This chain uses TRBV7-3 with TRBJ1-1; TRBD1 matches at 9 bases. The CDR3 extends over 14 amino acids. J lost 2 bases, V lost 5 bases, and 3 bases had no gene match. In germline, CDR1 is SGHTA, CDR2 FQGTGA.

This clone has just one count. This rearrangement joins TRBV7-3 to TRBJ2-2, with D perhaps given as TRBD1 or TRBD2 (5 bases each). The germline V gene has CDR1 SGHTA and CDR2 FQGTGA. Trimming pared 1 base from V and 1 base from J, leaving 7 bases between. The CDR3 has 15 amino acids. The CDR3 nucleotides are TGTGCCAGCAGCTTAAGTGGGGGGAACACCGGGGAGCTGTTTTTT. Translated, it gives CASSLSGGNTGELFF.

The chain uses TRBV7-9 and TRBJ1-4; maybe TRBD1 (5 bases). Germline values: CDR1 SEHNR, CDR2 FQNEAQ (reference sequence). V was clipped by 4 bases and J by 7 bases, with 16 bases between them. The CDR3 has 15 residues. The CDR3 region is CASSWVAGRTEKLFF. DNA of the CDR3: TGTGCCAGCAGCTGGGTGGCAGGGAGGACTGAAAAACTGTTTTTT. The full variable domain, rest sourced from reference TRBV7-9 and TRBJ1-4, is DTGVSQNPRHKITKRGQNVTFRCDPISEHNRLYWYRQTLGQGPEFLTYFQNEAQLEKSRLLSDRFSAERPKGSFSTLEIQRTEQGDSAMYLCASSWVAGRTEKLFFGSGTQLSVL.

The chain recombines TRBV19 with TRBJ2-4; 10 nucleotides align to TRBD1. J was trimmed by 8 bases and V by 0 bases; bases with no gene match: 4. The CDR3 is 15 amino acids. Germline CDR1 and CDR2: LNHDA and SQIVND (reference sequence). The CDR3 coding sequence is TGTGCCAGTAGTATAGATCTGGGGACAGGGGACATTCAGTACTTC. The encoded protein is CASSIDLGTGDIQYF.

This clone occurred once. The chain links TRBV10-3 to TRBJ2-7, with 12 bases aligning to TRBD2. CDR3 length equals 15 residues. J lost 0 bases, V lost 6 bases, and 3 bases had no gene match. The V gene's germline CDR1 is ENHRY and CDR2 SYGVKD. The DNA of the CDR3 is TGTGCCATCAGCCCGACTAGCGGGGGCTCCTACGAGCAGTACTTC. The encoded protein is CAISPTSGGSYEQYF.

The CDR3, as DNA: TGTGCCAGCAGCGTAGCTTGGGACAGGGGTTTCGATGGCTACACCTTC. This gives the protein CASSVAWDRGFDGYTF. The J gene is TRBJ1-2, the V gene TRBV9, with 10 bases lining up with TRBD1. The length of the CDR3 is 16 residues. V was clipped by 0 bases and J by 6 bases; unmatched bases: 8. CDR1 is SGDLS, CDR2 YYNGEE, per germline.

The genes are TRBV7-6 and TRBJ1-3; D gene uncertain. Trimming removed 0 bases at V and 3 bases at J, with 6 bases between. The CDR3 totals 14 residues. Germline V gene sequence: CDR1 SGHVS, CDR2 FNYEAQ. CDR3 nucleotides: TGTGCCAGCAGCTTAGCAACGGGTGGAAACACCATATATTTT. Protein product: CASSLATGGNTIYF.

The V call is TRBV7-9, the J call TRBJ2-1; D remains unclear. The germline V and J ends were trimmed by 8 bases and 0 bases, with 14 bases remaining between them. The CDR3 extends over 15 amino acids. Germline V gene sequence: CDR1 SEHNR, CDR2 FQNEAQ (reference sequence). CDR3 region: CASPPDASSYNEQFF. DNA of the CDR3: TGTGCCAGCCCCCCGGACGCGAGCTCCTACAATGAGCAGTTCTTC. Drawing the rest from reference TRBV7-9 and TRBJ2-1, the complete variable domain is DTGVSQNPRHKITKRGQNVTFRCDPISEHNRLYWYRQTLGQGPEFLTYFQNEAQLEKSRLLSDRFSAERPKGSFSTLEIQRTEQGDSAMYLCASPPDASSYNEQFFGPGTRLTVL.

The chain recombines TRBV28 with TRBJ2-1, with TRBD2 matching over 10 bases. Germline V gives CDR1 MDHEN, CDR2 SYDVKM. V was clipped by 3 bases and J by 4 bases; unmatched bases: 9. The CDR3 runs 17 residues. The CDR3 DNA is TGTGCCAGCAGTTTCCTAGCGGGAGTCACACATTACAATGAGCAGTTCTTC. Amino acid sequence: CASSFLAGVTHYNEQFF.

This chain joins TRBV19 and TRBJ2-2; 7 bases are shared with TRBD2. J lost 2 bases, V lost 4 bases, and 1 base had no gene match. Germline V gene data show CDR1 as LNHDA and CDR2 as SQIVND (reference sequence). This CDR3 has 14 amino acids. The CDR3 nucleotides are TGTGCCAGTAGTAGGGACTACAACACCGGGGAGCTGTTTTTT. Protein product: CASSRDYNTGELFF.

The V and J genes are TRBV7-2 and TRBJ2-1; D remains unclear. CDR3 length: 12 amino acids. Germline lookup yields CDR1 SGHTA and CDR2 FQGNSA. V was cut by 5 bases and J by 8 bases, with 10 bases left in between. CDR3 sequence reads: CASSPTIHEQFF. In nucleotides, the CDR3 is TGTGCCAGCAGCCCTACTATCCATGAGCAGTTCTTC.

V usage is TRBV19 and J usage is TRBJ2-5; D uncertain. CDR1 LNHDA and CDR2 SQIVND come from the germline V gene (reference sequence). The CDR3 is made up of 13 amino acids. The V end lost 3 bases, the J end lost 0 bases, and 5 bases lay between the germline ends. This chain's CDR3 is CASSIQYQETQYF. CDR3 sequence (DNA): TGTGCCAGTAGTATTCAGTACCAAGAGACCCAGTACTTC. The whole variable domain, remainder taken from reference TRBV19 and TRBJ2-5, is DGGITQSPKYLFRKEGQNVTLSCEQNLNHDAMYWYRQDPGQGLRLIYYSQIVNDFQKGDIAEGYSVSREKKESFPLTVTSAQKNPTAFYLCASSIQYQETQYFGPGTRLLVL.

The chain is built from TRBV19 and TRBJ2-5, with 12 nucleotides matching TRBD2. V lost 6 bases, J lost 6 bases, and 23 bases stayed unmatched. There are 20 residues in the CDR3. Germline CDR1 LNHDA, CDR2 SQIVND (reference sequence). In DNA, the CDR3 is TGTGCCAGTAGCCCCGACTTTAGGCCTAGCGGGAGGGTGGGTTTCCAGACCCAGTACTTC. This encodes CASSPDFRPSGRVGFQTQYF.

Note on this clone: The identical CDR3 is also encoded by other nucleotide sequences in the sample. This chain connects TRBV7-2 to TRBJ2-7, with 7 nucleotides matching TRBD2. This CDR3 spans 13 amino acids. Germline values: CDR1 SGHTA, CDR2 FQGNSA. Trimming took 1 base from V and 4 from J; bases not matched to a gene: 1. CDR3 loop: CASSLVGGYEQYF. CDR3 in DNA: TGTGCCAGCAGCTTAGTCGGGGGGTACGAGCAGTACTTC.

In regard to this clone: Distinct nucleotide sequences in the sample also encode this CDR3. This chain joins TRBV9 and TRBJ1-4; tentatively, D is TRBD1 (5 bases). Per germline, CDR1 SGDLS and CDR2 YYNGEE. The germline V and J ends were trimmed by 1 base and 7 bases, with 11 bases remaining between them. The CDR3 is made up of 14 amino acids. CDR3: CASSVQGGGEKLFF. CDR3 coding DNA: TGTGCCAGCAGCGTACAGGGTGGAGGTGAAAAACTGTTTTTT.

The J gene is TRBJ2-3, the V gene TRBV25-1, with unresolved D. The length of the CDR3 is 15 residues. The V and J ends lost 5 bases and 3 bases respectively, with 15 bases between them. In germline, CDR1 is MGHDK, CDR2 SYGVNS. The CDR3 DNA reads TGTGCCAGCAGTTTTGGTCTGTGGGCGACAGATACGCAGTATTTT. Translated: CASSFGLWATDTQYF.

The V gene is TRBV9, the J gene TRBJ1-5; 7 positions agree with TRBD1. CDR3 size: 19 residues. V trimming: 4 bases; J trimming: 0 bases; junction bases outside the gene matches: 16. Per the germline V gene, CDR1 is SGDLS and CDR2 is YYNGEE. CDR3 amino acids: CASSSFPGQHPYSNQPQHF. CDR3 DNA sequence: TGTGCCAGCAGCTCCTTTCCGGGACAGCACCCATATAGCAATCAGCCCCAGCATTTT.

V usage is TRBV28 and J usage is TRBJ2-3; D perhaps matches TRBD2 (6 bases). V was cut by 5 bases and J by 3 bases, with 15 bases left in between. The CDR3 sequence is 15 residues long. In germline, CDR1 is MDHEN, CDR2 SYDVKM. The CDR3 loop is CASSGGGTPTDTQYF. The DNA for the CDR3 is TGTGCCAGCAGTGGGGGAGGTACACCAACAGATACGCAGTATTTT.

The chain has TRBV19 and TRBJ2-7; TRBD2 matches at 9 bases. The CDR3 is 15 amino acids. The V gene's germline CDR1 is LNHDA and CDR2 SQIVND (reference sequence). The V segment lost 3 bases and the J segment 3 bases; nucleotides outside the gene matches: 6. The CDR3 nucleotides read TGTGCCAGTAGTATTGCCGGGACTAGCTACTACGAGCAGTACTTC. This sequence encodes CASSIAGTSYYEQYF.

In the case of this clone: The same CDR3 arises from other DNA sequences in this sample as well. The chain employs TRBV27 and TRBJ1-5; D might be TRBD1 (5 bases). V was shortened by 6 bases and J by 4 bases, with 7 bases between the two germline ends. The CDR3 contains 12 residues. CDR1 MNHEY and CDR2 SMNVEV come from the germline V gene (reference sequence). This chain's CDR3 is CASREGNQPQHF. The CDR3 DNA sequence: TGTGCCAGCAGGGAGGGGAATCAGCCCCAGCATTTT.

In this sample, this clone turned up once. V and J are TRBV5-1 and TRBJ1-4; D uncertain. Trimming shortened V by 4 bases and J by 7 bases, and 11 bases separated the two germline ends. Per germline, CDR1 SGHRS and CDR2 YFSETQ. The CDR3 extends over 13 amino acids. Written as DNA, the CDR3 is TGCGCCAGCAGCCTAATAGGGTCTGAAAAACTGTTTTTT. It is translated as CASSLIGSEKLFF.

The rearrangement links TRBV5-1 to TRBJ2-3; 8 nucleotides match TRBD1. Germline-derived CDR1 and CDR2 are SGHRS and YFSETQ. The J segment lost 1 base and the V segment lost 1 base, leaving 8 bases of the junction unmatched. The CDR3 extends over 17 amino acids. The chain's CDR3 is CASSLIPVGQGTDTQYF. The CDR3 DNA reads as TGCGCCAGCAGCTTGATACCTGTGGGACAGGGCACAGATACGCAGTATTTT.

The J gene is TRBJ2-7, the V gene TRBV2; TRBD1 or TRBD2 may be the D gene (5 bases each). The CDR3 runs to 13 residues. Looked up from germline, CDR1 is SNHLY and CDR2 is FYNNEI. The V gene lost 4 bases and the J gene lost 4 bases, with 11 bases spanning the gap. The CDR3 region is CASSGGEDYEQYF. CDR3 sequence (DNA): TGTGCCAGCAGTGGAGGGGAAGATTACGAGCAGTACTTC.